Here is one T cell receptor (beta chain) with its context. The sample's time point: peripheral blood 6 weeks after treatment start. The data are from a study of PD-L1 blockade in urothelial cancer. Turning to the study itself: Prior chemotherapy regimens per patient numbered 0 to 3.

Trimming removed 5 bases from V and 3 bases from J, with 12 bases in between. Germline CDR1 is SEHNR and CDR2 is FQNEAQ (reference sequence). The CDR3 extends over 14 amino acids. Each PCR had synthetic TCR analog templates added to it as a spike-in. Libraries were prepared by immunoSEQ multiplex PCR; TCRdb keeps only in-frame clonotypes and omits some of them. This sample has 20,000 to 25,000 clones, with more than 65% found just once. The gene calls are TRBV7-9 and TRBJ2-3; weak D call: TRBD2 (5 bases). The input for sequencing was PBMCs, taken around atezolizumab (anti-PD-L1) treatment. This clonotype was sampled from a man between 65 and 85 years old with urothelial cancer. Written as DNA, the CDR3 is TGTGCCAGCAGCCTCGTGGGGAGTACAGATACGCAGTATTTT. Translation gives CASSLVGSTDTQYF.